This TCR beta chain emerged from a study of blood T cell repertoires in COVID-19. In the study overall: Italy, Spain and the United States were the sources of the convalescent and acute COVID-19 samples. T cells, B-cell-depleted T cells, or PBMCs supplied cDNA or gDNA.

The germline V and J ends were trimmed by 2 bases and 2 bases, with 12 bases remaining between them. In germline, CDR1 is MNHEY, CDR2 SVGAGI. The CDR3 length is 16 residues. Under the authors' procedure: Nucleated cell counts were estimated from reference gene primer amplification. Assay used: immunoSEQ multiplex PCR; TCRdb lists only in-frame clones, some missing. The V and J calls and clone size were taken over from that table, and D and trimming were inferred from the DNA. In the table there are under 90,000 clones, roughly three quarters of which are singletons. V and J are TRBV6-5 and TRBJ1-4; the D is unclear. This receptor was identified in a human donor in a cohort sampled during active COVID-19. The material sequenced was peripheral blood. CDR3 sequence (DNA): TGTGCCAGCAGTTACAGGTGGAGTTCGACTAATGAAAAACTGTTTTTT. This codes for CASSYRWSSTNEKLFF.